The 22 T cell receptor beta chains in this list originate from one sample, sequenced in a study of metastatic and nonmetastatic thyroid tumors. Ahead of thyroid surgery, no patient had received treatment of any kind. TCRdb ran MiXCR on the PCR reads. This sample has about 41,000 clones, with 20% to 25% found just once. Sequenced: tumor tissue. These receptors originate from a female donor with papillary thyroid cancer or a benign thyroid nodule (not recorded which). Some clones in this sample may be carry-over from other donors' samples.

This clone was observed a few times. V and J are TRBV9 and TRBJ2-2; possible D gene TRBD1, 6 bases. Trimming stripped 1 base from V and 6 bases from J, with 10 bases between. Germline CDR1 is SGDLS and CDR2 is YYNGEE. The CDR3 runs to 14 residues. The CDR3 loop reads CASSVQGSAGELFF. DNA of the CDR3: TGTGCCAGCAGCGTACAGGGGAGTGCCGGGGAGCTGTTTTTT.

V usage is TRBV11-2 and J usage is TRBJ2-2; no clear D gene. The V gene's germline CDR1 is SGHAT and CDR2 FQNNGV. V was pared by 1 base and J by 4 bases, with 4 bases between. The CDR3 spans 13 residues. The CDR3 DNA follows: TGTGCCAGCAGCTTAGTTTCCACCGGGGAGCTGTTTTTT. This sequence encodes CASSLVSTGELFF. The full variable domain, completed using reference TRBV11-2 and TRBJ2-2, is EAGVAQSPRYKIIEKRQSVAFWCNPISGHATLYWYQQILGQGPKLLIQFQNNGVVDDSQLPKDRFSAERLKGVDSTLKIQPAKLEDSAVYLCASSLVSTGELFFGEGSRLTVL.

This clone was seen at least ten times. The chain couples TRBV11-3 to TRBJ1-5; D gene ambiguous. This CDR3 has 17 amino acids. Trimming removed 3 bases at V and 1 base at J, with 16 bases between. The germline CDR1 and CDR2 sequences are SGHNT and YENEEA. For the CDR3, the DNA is TGTGCCAGCAGCTTGTTCTGGTTTGAGTGGAGCAATCAGCCCCAGCATTTT. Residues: CASSLFWFEWSNQPQHF.

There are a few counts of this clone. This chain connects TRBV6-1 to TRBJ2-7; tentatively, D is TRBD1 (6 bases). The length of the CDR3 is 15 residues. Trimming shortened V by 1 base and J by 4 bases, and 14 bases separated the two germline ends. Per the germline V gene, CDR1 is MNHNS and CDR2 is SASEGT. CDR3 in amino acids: CASSEGAGASYEQYF. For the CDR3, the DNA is TGTGCCAGCAGTGAAGGAGCAGGGGCTTCTTACGAGCAGTACTTC.

This chain's CDR3 is CSARDLGGPFPYEQYF. The CDR3 coding sequence is TGCAGTGCTAGAGATTTAGGAGGGCCTTTCCCCTACGAGCAGTACTTC. The rearrangement joins TRBV20-1 to TRBJ2-7; perhaps TRBD2 as D (6 bases). V dropped 0 bases and J dropped 2 bases, with 17 bases sitting between them. There are 16 residues in the CDR3. Germline CDR1 reads DFQATT; CDR2 reads SNEGSKA (reference sequence).

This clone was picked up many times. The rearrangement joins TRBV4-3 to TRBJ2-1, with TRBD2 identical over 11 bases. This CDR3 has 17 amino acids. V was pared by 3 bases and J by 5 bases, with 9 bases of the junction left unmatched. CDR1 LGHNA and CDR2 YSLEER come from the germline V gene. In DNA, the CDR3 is TGCGCCAGCAGCCAGGACCCTAGCGGGGGGTTAAACAATGAGCAGTTCTTC. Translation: CASSQDPSGGLNNEQFF.

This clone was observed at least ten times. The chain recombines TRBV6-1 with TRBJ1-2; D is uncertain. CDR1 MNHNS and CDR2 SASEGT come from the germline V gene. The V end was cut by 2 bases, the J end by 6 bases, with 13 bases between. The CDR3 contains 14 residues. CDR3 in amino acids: CASSELGIRDGYTF. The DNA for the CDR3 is TGTGCCAGCAGTGAACTGGGGATAAGAGATGGCTACACCTTC.

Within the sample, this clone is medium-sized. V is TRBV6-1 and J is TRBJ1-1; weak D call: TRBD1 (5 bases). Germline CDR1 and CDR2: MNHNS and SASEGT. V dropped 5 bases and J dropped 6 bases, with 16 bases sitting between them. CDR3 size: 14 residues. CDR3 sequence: CASSPGGEPSEAFF. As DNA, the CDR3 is TGTGCCAGCAGTCCCGGAGGGGAACCCTCTGAAGCTTTCTTT.

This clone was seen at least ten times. The CDR3 sequence: CASSRVGRAGELFF. CDR3 DNA: TGCGCCAGCAGCCGAGTTGGGAGGGCTGGTGAGCTGTTTTTT. The chain is built from TRBV10-1 and TRBJ2-2, with TRBD2 matching over 7 bases. Germline values: CDR1 WNHNN, CDR2 SYGVQD (reference sequence). V was pared by 6 bases and J by 11 bases, with 12 bases of the junction left unmatched. The CDR3 runs 14 residues.

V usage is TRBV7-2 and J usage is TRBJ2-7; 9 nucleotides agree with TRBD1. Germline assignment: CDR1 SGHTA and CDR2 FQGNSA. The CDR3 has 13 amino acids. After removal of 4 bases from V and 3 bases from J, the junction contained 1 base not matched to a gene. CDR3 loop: CASSWDRVYEQYF. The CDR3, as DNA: TGTGCCAGCAGCTGGGACAGGGTCTACGAGCAGTACTTC.

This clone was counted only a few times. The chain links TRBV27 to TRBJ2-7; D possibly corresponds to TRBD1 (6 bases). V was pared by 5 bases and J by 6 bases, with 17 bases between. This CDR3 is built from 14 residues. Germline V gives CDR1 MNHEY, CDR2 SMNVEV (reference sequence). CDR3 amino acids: CASSRIIEGGEQYF. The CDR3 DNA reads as TGTGCCAGCAGTCGTATAATTGAAGGGGGCGAGCAGTACTTC.

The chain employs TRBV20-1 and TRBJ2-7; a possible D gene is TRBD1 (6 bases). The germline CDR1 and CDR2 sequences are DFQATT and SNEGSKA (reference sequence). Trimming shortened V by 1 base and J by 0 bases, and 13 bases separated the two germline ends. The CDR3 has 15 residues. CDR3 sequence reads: CSARARFRGSYEQYF. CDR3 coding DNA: TGCAGTGCTAGAGCCCGGTTCAGGGGCTCCTACGAGCAGTACTTC.

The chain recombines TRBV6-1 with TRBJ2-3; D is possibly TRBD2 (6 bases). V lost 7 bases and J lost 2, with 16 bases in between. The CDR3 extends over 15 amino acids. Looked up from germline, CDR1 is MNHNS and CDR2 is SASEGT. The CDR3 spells CASNPAGLYTDTQYF. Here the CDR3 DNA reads TGTGCCAGCAACCCAGCGGGCTTATACACAGATACGCAGTATTTT.

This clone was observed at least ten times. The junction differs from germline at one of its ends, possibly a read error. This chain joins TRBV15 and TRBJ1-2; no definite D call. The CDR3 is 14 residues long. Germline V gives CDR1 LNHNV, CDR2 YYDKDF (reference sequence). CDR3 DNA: TGTGCCACCAGCAGAGATCCGGGCTACTATGACTACACCTTC. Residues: CATSRDPGYYDYTF.

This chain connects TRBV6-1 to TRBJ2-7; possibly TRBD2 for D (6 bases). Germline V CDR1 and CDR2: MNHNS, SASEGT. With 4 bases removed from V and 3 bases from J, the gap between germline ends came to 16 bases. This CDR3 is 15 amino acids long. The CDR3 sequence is CASSALCQGGYEQYF. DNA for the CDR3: TGTGCCAGCAGTGCCCTATGTCAGGGAGGCTACGAGCAGTACTTC.

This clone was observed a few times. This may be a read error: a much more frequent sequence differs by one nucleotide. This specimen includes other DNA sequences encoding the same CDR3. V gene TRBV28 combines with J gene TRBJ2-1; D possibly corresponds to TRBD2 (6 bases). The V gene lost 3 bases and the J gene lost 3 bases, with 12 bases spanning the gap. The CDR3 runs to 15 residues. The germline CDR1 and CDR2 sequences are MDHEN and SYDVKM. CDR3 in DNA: TGTGCCAGCAGTTTGACGGGGGTGATCTACAATGAGCAGTTCTTC. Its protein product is CASSLTGVIYNEQFF.

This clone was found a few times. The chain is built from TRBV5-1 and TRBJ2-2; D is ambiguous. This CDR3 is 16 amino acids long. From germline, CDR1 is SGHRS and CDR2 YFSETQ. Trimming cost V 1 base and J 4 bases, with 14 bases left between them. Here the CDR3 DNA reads TGCGCCAGCAGCTTGCTTGCGATATCGGGCACCGGGGAGCTGTTTTTT. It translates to CASSLLAISGTGELFF.

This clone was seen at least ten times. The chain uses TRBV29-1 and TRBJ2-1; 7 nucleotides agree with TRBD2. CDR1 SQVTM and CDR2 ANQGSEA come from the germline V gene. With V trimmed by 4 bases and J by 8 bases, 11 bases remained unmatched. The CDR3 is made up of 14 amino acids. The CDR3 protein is CSVGVSGGGDEQFF. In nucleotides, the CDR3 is TGCAGCGTTGGCGTGAGTGGCGGGGGAGATGAGCAGTTCTTC.

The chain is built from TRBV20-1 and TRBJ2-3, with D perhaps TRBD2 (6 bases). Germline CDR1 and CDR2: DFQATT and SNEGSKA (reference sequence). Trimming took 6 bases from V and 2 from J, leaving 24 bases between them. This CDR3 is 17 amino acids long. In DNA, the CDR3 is TGCAGTGCGGTTGCGGTCCGCGGTCGGGAGCTCACAGATACGCAGTATTTT. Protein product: CSAVAVRGRELTDTQYF.

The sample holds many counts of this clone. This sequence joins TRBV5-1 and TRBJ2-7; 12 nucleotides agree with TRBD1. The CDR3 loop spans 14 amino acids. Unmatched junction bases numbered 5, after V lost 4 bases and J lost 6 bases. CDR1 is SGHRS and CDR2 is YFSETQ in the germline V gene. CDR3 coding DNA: TGCGCCAGCAGCCCGGGACAGGGGGCCGGCGAGCAGTACTTC. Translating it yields CASSPGQGAGEQYF.

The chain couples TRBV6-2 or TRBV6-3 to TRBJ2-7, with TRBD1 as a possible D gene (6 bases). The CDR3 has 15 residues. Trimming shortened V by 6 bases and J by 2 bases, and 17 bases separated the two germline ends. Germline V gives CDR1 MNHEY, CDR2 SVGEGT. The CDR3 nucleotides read TGTGCCAGCAGGTATCCCCTACAGGGAGCCTACGAGCAGTACTTC. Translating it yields CASRYPLQGAYEQYF.

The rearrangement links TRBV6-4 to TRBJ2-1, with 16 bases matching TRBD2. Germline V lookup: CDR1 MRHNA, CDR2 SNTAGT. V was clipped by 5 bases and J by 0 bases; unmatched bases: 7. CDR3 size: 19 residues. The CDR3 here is CASSPAGLAGGSSYNEQFF. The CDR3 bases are TGTGCCAGCAGTCCCGCGGGACTAGCGGGAGGGAGCTCCTACAATGAGCAGTTCTTC.